The TCR beta chain under discussion was sequenced for a study of T-cell reconstitution after alpha-beta-depleted transplantation in children. Unique molecular identifiers were incorporated into the prepared TCRbeta library. TCRdb independently ran MiXCR on the PCR reads; one entry per CDR3 protein. The repertoire holds 200,000 to 300,000 distinct CDR3 sequences, with about 12% as singletons. This clonotype was detected ten times or more. This specimen consisted of PBMCs from the stem cell graft donor, obtained from the stem cell graft. This TCR came from a human donor who donated a stem cell graft to a child with acute lymphoblastic leukemia.

This CDR3 is CASRGQGLLEQYF. CDR3 in DNA: TGTGCCAGCCGGGGACAGGGCCTCCTCGAGCAGTACTTC. This chain uses TRBV6-2 or TRBV6-3 with TRBJ2-7; 9 bases line up with TRBD1. Germline loops: CDR1 MNHEY, CDR2 SVGEGT. V gave up 8 bases and J gave up 6 bases; unmatched junction bases: 8. The CDR3 sequence is 13 residues long.